The clone carrying this TCR beta chain was picked up many times. Its target is not known. The missing CDR3 end, 3 residues past where the read stops, is filled in from the germline J gene. TCRdb keeps only in-frame clones here, not all; method: immunoSEQ multiplex PCR. The record shows around 40,000 clones for this sample, with no singletons present. The sample belongs to a study of T cell clonality in common variable immunodeficiency. Germline V CDR1 and CDR2: SGHDT, YYEEEE. This CDR3 is 14 amino acids long. Trimming pared 4 bases from V and 3 bases from J, leaving 13 bases between. Findings of the study overall: Authors noted CVID clonality's cause needs subpopulation repertoire sequencing.

This chain links TRBV5-6 with TRBJ1-2, with D perhaps TRBD1 (5 bases). The sample comprised peripheral blood mononuclear cells. This receptor was identified in a person aged 18-70 years in good health. Here the CDR3 reads CASSLAIGDYGYTF. Partial CDR3 DNA: TGTGCCAGCAGCCTCGCTATAGGGGACTATGGC. The whole variable domain, filled in from reference TRBV5-6 and TRBJ1-2, reads DAGVTQSPTHLIKTRGQQVTLRCSPKSGHDTVSWYQQALGQGPQFIFQYYEEEERQRGNFPDRFSGHQFPNYSSELNVNALLLGDSALYLCASSLAIGDYGYTFGSGTRLTVV.